Each of the 13 T cell receptor beta chains below was sequenced from the same sample in a study of Graves' ophthalmopathy and Graves' hyperthyroidism. Beta-chain TCR CDR3 regions were amplified from RNA transcripts. The authors performed first-round RT-PCR with HTBI primers and then a second-round multiplex PCR. Via MiXCR, TCRdb re-called the multiplex PCR reads, giving one row per CDR3 protein. The sample records about 740,000 distinct CDR3 sequences, about 44% being singletons. The sequencing input was peripheral blood. The receptors originated from an adult man with Graves' ophthalmopathy.

The chain carries TRBV20-1 and TRBJ1-4; no definite D call. The V end was cut by 3 bases, the J end by 5 bases, with 7 bases between. Per the germline V gene, CDR1 is DFQATT and CDR2 is SNEGSKA (reference sequence). The CDR3 consists of 12 residues. The CDR3 coding sequence is TGCAGTGCTAGGTGGCTCAATGAAAAACTGTTTTTT. This translates into CSARWLNEKLFF.

The table lists this clonotype with many counts. J is TRBJ1-1 and V is TRBV20-1, with a possible D match to TRBD1 (6 bases). Trimming pared 0 bases from V and 0 bases from J, leaving 11 bases between. CDR3 size: 15 residues. Germline-derived CDR1 and CDR2 are DFQATT and SNEGSKA (reference sequence). CDR3 DNA sequence: TGCAGTGCTAGAGATAGACAGGTCATGAACACTGAAGCTTTCTTT. Translation: CSARDRQVMNTEAFF.

This clonotype has at least ten counts. CDR3 sequence (DNA): TGTGCCATCAGTGAGCCGGACATAGCGAGCTATGGCTACACCTTC. Amino acid sequence: CAISEPDIASYGYTF. The genes are TRBV10-3 and TRBJ1-2, with a weak D call TRBD1 (5 bases). The CDR3 covers 15 residues. CDR1 and CDR2 (germline): ENHRY, SYGVKD. V lost 2 bases and J lost 4, with 14 bases in between.

To note about this clonotype: This may come from a read error, since a much larger clone is one base off. The rearrangement uses TRBV2 and TRBJ2-7, with TRBD2 matching over 8 bases. CDR3 length: 14 residues. Germline CDR1 is SNHLY and CDR2 is FYNNEI. The DNA for the CDR3 is TGTGCCAGCAGGAAGCGGGGGATCTTCAACGAGCGGTACTTC. Translation gives CASRKRGIFNERYF.

The gene calls are TRBV7-2 and TRBJ1-4; 10 bases fit TRBD1. CDR3 size: 19 residues. The V and J ends lost 5 bases and 16 bases, in that order; junction bases with no gene match: 28. Germline V gene data show CDR1 as SGHTA and CDR2 as FQGNSA. In DNA form, the CDR3 reads TGTGCCAGCAGCCTTACGCGGGACAGGGGTGGAGTACCCCAACTTCCCCCGTTTTTT. This gives the protein CASSLTRDRGGVPQLPPFF.

There are a few counts of this clonotype. The V call is TRBV9, the J call TRBJ1-2, with D unclear. The CDR3 is made up of 13 amino acids. Trimming stripped 4 bases from V and 2 bases from J, with 9 bases between. Germline V lookup: CDR1 SGDLS, CDR2 YYNGEE. For the CDR3, the DNA is TGTGCCAGCAGCTTAAATGTAAACTATGGCTACACCTTC. This gives the protein CASSLNVNYGYTF. The full variable domain, with the rest looked up from reference TRBV9 and TRBJ1-2, is DSGVTQTPKHLITATGQRVTLRCSPRSGDLSVYWYQQSLDQGLQFLIQYYNGEERAKGNILERFSAQQFPDLHSELNLSSLELGDSALYFCASSLNVNYGYTFGSGTRLTVV.

In its sample, this clonotype was seen many times. This chain joins TRBV7-6 and TRBJ2-7; either TRBD1 or TRBD2 may fit D (6 bases each). V was shortened by 1 base and J by 7 bases, with 11 bases between the two germline ends. Germline CDR1 is SGHVS and CDR2 is FNYEAQ. The CDR3 consists of 13 residues. CDR3 sequence reads: CASSLGGAGEQYF. For the CDR3, the DNA is TGTGCCAGCAGCTTAGGGGGGGCTGGAGAGCAGTACTTC.

The chain uses TRBV10-2 and TRBJ2-7; the match to TRBD1 covers 7 bases. From germline, CDR1 is WSHSY and CDR2 SAAADI. This CDR3 is 15 amino acids long. J was trimmed by 2 bases and V by 7 bases; bases with no gene match: 11. The CDR3 sequence is CASNPRQGDAYEQYF. CDR3 in DNA: TGCGCCAGCAACCCAAGACAGGGTGACGCCTACGAGCAGTACTTC.

Many counts were recorded for this clonotype. This chain joins TRBV10-2 and TRBJ2-5; the D gene is possibly TRBD2 (6 bases). Germline assignment: CDR1 WSHSY and CDR2 SAAADI. CDR3 length equals 14 residues. The V gene lost 6 bases and the J gene lost 1 base, with 12 bases spanning the gap. The CDR3 reads CASRSRRVQETQYF. CDR3 nucleotide sequence: TGCGCCAGCAGATCGCGGAGGGTCCAAGAGACCCAGTACTTC.

This clonotype was counted at least ten times. The chain's CDR3 is CASSPGANVLTF. In nucleotides, the CDR3 is TGTGCCAGCAGCCCTGGGGCCAACGTCCTGACTTTC. The chain joins TRBV7-3 to TRBJ2-6, with D hard to call. CDR3 size: 12 residues. Trimming removed 5 bases at V and 2 bases at J, with 1 base between. Germline CDR1 reads SGHTA; CDR2 reads FQGTGA.

This clonotype has only a few counts. This chain connects TRBV2 to TRBJ2-7; 7 nucleotides agree with TRBD1. Germline V CDR1 and CDR2: SNHLY, FYNNEI. The V and J ends lost 6 bases and 3 bases, in that order; junction bases with no gene match: 14. This CDR3 contains 16 residues. The CDR3 region has the DNA TGTGCCAGCAGCCCAAACCTAGGGACAGTTGACTACGAGCAGTACTTC. Translating it yields CASSPNLGTVDYEQYF.

The count of this clonotype is one. The chain couples TRBV10-3 to TRBJ2-5, with D unclear. Between the trimmed V and J ends, which lost 8 bases and 5 bases, there was a span of 12 bases. The V gene's germline CDR1 is ENHRY and CDR2 SYGVKD. CDR3 length: 12 amino acids. The CDR3 sequence: CAIAGVWETQYF. CDR3 sequence (DNA): TGTGCCATCGCCGGAGTTTGGGAGACCCAGTACTTC.

This clonotype was observed a few times. The V and J genes are TRBV7-3 and TRBJ2-2; D ambiguous. V gave up 5 bases and J gave up 0 bases, with 13 bases separating them. The CDR3 is made up of 16 amino acids. From germline, CDR1 is SGHTA and CDR2 FQGTGA. The CDR3 DNA sequence: TGTGCCAGCAGCCCCGACAAGGACCCGAACACCGGGGAGCTGTTTTTT. Its protein is CASSPDKDPNTGELFF.